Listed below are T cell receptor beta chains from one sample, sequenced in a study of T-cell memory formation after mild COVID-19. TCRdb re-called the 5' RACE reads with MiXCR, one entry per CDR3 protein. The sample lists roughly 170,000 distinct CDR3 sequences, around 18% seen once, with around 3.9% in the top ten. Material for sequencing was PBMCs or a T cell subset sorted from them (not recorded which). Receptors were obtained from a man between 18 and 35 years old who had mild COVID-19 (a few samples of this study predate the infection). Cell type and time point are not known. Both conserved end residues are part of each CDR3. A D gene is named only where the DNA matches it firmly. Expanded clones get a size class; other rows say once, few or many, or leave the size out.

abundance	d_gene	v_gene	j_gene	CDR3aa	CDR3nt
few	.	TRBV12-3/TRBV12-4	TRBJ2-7	CASSLRGDEQYF	TGTGCCAGCTCGCTAAGGGGGGACGAGCAGTACTTC
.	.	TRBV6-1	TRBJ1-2	CASSDGRAAANYGYTF	TGTGCCAGCAGTGATGGGAGGGCAGCCGCTAACTATGGCTACACCTTC
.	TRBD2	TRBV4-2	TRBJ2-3	CASSQASGADTQYF	TGTGCCAGCAGCCAGGCTAGCGGGGCAGATACGCAGTATTTT
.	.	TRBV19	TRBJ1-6	CASSYRENSPLHF	TGTGCCAGTAGCTACAGGGAAAATTCACCCCTCCACTTT
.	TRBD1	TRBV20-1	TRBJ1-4	CSALGQGGEKLFF	TGCAGTGCTCTCGGACAGGGGGGGGAAAAACTGTTTTTT
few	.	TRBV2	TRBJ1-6	CASSDATGNSPLHF	TGTGCCAGCAGTGATGCGACAGGCAATTCACCCCTCCACTTT
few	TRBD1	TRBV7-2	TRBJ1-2	CASSVRDRGYGYTF	TGTGCCAGCAGCGTCCGGGACAGGGGTTATGGCTACACCTTC
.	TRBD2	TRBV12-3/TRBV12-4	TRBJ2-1	CASSALPGRGSSYNEQFF	TGTGCCAGCAGTGCGCTTCCTGGGCGGGGGAGCTCCTACAATGAGCAGTTCTTC
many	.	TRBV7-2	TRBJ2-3	CASSWTNTDTQYF	TGTGCCAGCAGCTGGACTAACACAGATACGCAGTATTTT
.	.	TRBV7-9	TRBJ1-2	CASRPTGLEGYTF	TGTGCCAGCAGGCCTACAGGGCTCGAAGGCTACACCTTC
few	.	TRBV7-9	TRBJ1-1	CASSLPGIMSTEAFF	TGTGCCAGCAGCTTACCAGGGATTATGAGCACTGAAGCTTTCTTT
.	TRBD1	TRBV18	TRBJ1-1	CASSPRNPGQGASTEAFF	TGTGCCAGCTCACCGCGGAACCCTGGACAGGGGGCGAGCACTGAAGCTTTCTTT
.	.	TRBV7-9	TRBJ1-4	CASSPVGRRKNEKLFF	TGTGCCAGCAGCCCTGTGGGACGACGGAAAAATGAAAAACTGTTTTTT
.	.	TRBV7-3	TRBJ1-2	CASSPAMVRGIEGYTF	TGTGCCAGCAGCCCCGCCATGGTCAGGGGAATAGAGGGCTACACCTTC
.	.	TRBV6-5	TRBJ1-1	CASSQGLEAFF	TGTGCCAGCAGTCAGGGCCTTGAAGCTTTCTTT
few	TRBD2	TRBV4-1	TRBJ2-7	CASSRGEGPIPYEQYF	TGCGCCAGCAGCCGGGGGGAGGGGCCGATACCCTACGAGCAGTACTTC